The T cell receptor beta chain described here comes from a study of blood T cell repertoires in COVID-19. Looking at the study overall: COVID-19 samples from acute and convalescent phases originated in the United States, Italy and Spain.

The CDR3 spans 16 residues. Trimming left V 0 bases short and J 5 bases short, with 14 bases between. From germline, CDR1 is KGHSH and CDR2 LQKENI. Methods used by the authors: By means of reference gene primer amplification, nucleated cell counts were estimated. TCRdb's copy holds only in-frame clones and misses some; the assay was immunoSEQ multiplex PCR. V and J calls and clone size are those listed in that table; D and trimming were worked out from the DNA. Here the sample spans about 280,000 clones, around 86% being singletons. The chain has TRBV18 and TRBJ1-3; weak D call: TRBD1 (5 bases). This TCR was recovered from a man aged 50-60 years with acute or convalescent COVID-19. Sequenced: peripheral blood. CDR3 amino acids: CASSPPLGRVRNTIYF. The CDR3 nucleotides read TGTGCCAGCTCACCACCGCTCGGCAGGGTTAGAAACACCATATATTTT. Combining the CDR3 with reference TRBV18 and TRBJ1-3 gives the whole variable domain NAGVMQNPRHLVRRRGQEARLRCSPMKGHSHVYWYRQLPEEGLKFMVYLQKENIIDESGMPKERFSAEFPKEGPSILRIQQVVRGDSAAYFCASSPPLGRVRNTIYFGEGSWLTVV.